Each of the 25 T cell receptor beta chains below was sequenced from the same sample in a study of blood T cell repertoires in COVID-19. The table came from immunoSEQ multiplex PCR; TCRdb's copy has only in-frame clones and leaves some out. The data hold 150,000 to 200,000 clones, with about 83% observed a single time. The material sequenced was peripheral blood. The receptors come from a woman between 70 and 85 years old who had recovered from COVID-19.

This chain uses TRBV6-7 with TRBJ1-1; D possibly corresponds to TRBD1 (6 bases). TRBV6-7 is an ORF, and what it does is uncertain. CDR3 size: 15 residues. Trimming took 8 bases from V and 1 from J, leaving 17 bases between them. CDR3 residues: CASATPGHPNTEAFF. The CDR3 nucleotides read TGTGCCAGCGCCACTCCGGGACACCCGAACACTGAAGCTTTCTTT.

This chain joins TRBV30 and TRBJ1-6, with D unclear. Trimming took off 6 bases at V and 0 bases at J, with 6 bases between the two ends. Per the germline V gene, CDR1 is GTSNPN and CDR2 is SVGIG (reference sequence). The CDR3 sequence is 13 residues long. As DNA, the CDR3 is TGTGCCTGCGAGAGCTCCTATAATTCACCCCTCCACTTT. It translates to CACESSYNSPLHF.

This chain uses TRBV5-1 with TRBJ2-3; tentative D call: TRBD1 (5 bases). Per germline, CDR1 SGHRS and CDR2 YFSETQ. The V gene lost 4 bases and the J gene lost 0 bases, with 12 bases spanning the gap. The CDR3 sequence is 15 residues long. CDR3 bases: TGCGCCAGCAGCCCGCCCCGACAGAGCACAGATACGCAGTATTTT. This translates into CASSPPRQSTDTQYF.

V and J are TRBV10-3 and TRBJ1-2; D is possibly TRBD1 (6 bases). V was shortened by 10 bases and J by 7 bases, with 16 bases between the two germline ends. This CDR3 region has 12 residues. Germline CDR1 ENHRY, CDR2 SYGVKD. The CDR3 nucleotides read TGTGCCACCCACAAGGGGGAGGGTGGCTACACCTTC. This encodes CATHKGEGGYTF.

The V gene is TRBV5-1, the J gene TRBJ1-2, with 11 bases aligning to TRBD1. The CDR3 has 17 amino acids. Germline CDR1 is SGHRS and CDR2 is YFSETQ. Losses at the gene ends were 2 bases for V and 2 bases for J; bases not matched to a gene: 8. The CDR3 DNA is TGCGCCAGCAGCTTCCCGATGGGACAGGGGGGAAACTATGGCTACACCTTC. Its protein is CASSFPMGQGGNYGYTF. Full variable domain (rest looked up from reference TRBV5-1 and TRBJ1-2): KAGVTQTPRYLIKTRGQQVTLSCSPISGHRSVSWYQQTPGQGLQFLFEYFSETQRNKGNFPGRFSGRQFSNSRSEMNVSTLELGDSALYLCASSFPMGQGGNYGYTFGSGTRLTVV.

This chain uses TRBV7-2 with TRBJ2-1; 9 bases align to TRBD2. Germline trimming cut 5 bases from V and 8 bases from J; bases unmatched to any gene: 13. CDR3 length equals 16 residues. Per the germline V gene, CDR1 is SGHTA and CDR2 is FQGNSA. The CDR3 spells CASSPRRGGSGDEQFF. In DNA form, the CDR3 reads TGTGCCAGCAGCCCCAGGCGGGGGGGCTCGGGCGATGAGCAGTTCTTC.

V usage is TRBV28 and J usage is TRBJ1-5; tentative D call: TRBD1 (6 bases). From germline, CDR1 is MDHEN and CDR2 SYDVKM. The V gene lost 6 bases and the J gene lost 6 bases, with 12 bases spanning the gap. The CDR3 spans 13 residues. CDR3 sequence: CASRGAGTQPQHF. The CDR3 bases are TGTGCCAGCAGGGGGGCAGGGACTCAGCCCCAGCATTTT.

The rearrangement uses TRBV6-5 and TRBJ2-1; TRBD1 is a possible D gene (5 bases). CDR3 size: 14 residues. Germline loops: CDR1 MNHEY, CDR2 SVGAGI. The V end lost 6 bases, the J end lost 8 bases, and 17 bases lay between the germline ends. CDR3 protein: CASSFVERQHEQFF. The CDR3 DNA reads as TGTGCCAGCAGCTTCGTCGAACGACAGCATGAGCAGTTCTTC.

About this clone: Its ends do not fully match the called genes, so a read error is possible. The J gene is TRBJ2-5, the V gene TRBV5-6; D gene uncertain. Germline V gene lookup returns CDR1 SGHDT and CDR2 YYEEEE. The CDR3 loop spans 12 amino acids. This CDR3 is CASTLGGETQYF. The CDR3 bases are TGTGCCAGCACCTTGGGCGGAGAGACCCAGTACTTC.

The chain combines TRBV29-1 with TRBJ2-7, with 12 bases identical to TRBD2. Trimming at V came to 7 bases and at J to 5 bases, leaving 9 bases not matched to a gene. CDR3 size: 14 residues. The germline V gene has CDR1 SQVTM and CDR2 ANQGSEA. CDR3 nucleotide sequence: TGCAGCGCCGCCCGGACTAGCGGGAACCACGAGCAGTACTTC. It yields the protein CSAARTSGNHEQYF.

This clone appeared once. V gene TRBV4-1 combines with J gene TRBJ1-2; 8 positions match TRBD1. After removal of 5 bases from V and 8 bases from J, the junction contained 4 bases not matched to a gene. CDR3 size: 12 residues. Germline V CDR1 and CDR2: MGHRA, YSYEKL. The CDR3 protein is CASSNRQGGYTF. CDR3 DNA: TGCGCCAGCAGCAACCGACAGGGGGGCTACACCTTC.

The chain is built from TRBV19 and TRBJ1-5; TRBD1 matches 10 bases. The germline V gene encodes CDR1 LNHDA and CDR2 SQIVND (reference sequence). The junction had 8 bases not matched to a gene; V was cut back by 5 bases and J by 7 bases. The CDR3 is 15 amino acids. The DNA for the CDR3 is TGTGCCAGTAGTCCGCAGGGACAGGGGCACCAGCCCCAGCATTTT. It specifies CASSPQGQGHQPQHF. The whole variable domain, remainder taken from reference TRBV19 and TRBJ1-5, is DGGITQSPKYLFRKEGQNVTLSCEQNLNHDAMYWYRQDPGQGLRLIYYSQIVNDFQKGDIAEGYSVSREKKESFPLTVTSAQKNPTAFYLCASSPQGQGHQPQHFGDGTRLSIL.

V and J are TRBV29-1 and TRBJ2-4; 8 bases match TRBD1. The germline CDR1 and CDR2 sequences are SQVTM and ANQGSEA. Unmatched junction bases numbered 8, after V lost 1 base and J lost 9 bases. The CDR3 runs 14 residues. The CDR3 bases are TGCAGCGTTGAAGGACAGGGGATCGTAGGCATTCAGTACTTC. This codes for CSVEGQGIVGIQYF.

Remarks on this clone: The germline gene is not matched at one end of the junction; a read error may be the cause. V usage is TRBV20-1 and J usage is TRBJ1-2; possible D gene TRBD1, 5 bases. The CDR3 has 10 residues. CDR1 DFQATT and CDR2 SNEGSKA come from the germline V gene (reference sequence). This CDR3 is CSARDPGLPF. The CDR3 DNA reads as TGCAGTGCTAGAGATCCGGGACTCCCATTC.

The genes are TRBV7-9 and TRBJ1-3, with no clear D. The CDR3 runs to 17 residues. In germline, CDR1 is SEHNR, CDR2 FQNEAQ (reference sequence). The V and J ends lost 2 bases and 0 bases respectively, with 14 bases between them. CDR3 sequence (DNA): TGTGCCAGCAGCTTAAGAGGCGGTATTCTCTCTGGAAACACCATATATTTT. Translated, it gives CASSLRGGILSGNTIYF.

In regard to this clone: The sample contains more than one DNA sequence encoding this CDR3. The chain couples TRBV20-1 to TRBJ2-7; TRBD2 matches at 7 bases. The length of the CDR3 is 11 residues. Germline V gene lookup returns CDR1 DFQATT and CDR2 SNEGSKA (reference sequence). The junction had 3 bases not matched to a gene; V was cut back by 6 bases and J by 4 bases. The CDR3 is CSATGGYEQYF. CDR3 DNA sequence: TGCAGTGCAACGGGAGGATACGAGCAGTACTTC.

CDR3 loop: CASSPYLDSDTQYF. DNA of the CDR3: TGTGCCAGCAGCCCCTACCTGGACTCAGATACGCAGTATTTT. The chain carries TRBV7-9 and TRBJ2-3; weak D call: TRBD2 (5 bases). Germline CDR1 and CDR2: SEHNR and FQNEAQ (reference sequence). With 5 bases removed from V and 4 bases from J, the gap between germline ends came to 13 bases. The CDR3 length is 14 residues.

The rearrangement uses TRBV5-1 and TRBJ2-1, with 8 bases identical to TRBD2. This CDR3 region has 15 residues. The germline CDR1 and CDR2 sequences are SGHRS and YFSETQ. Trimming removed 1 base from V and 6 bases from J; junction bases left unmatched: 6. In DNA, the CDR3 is TGCGCCAGCAGCTTGCGGCCGCGGGGGGTCAATGAGCAGTTCTTC. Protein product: CASSLRPRGVNEQFF.

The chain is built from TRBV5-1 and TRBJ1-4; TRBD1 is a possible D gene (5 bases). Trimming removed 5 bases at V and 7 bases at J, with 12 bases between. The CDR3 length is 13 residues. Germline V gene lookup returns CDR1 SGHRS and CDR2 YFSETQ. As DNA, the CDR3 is TGCGCCAGCAGGGGCAGGGTGGGTGAAAAACTGTTTTTT. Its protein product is CASRGRVGEKLFF.

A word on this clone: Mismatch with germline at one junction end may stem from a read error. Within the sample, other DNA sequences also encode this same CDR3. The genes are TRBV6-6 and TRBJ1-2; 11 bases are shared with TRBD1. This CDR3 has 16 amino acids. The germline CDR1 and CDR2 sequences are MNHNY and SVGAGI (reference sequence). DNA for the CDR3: TGCGCCAGCAGTGGAACCGGGACAGGGGGATTCTATGGCTACACCTTC. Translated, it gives CASSGTGTGGFYGYTF.

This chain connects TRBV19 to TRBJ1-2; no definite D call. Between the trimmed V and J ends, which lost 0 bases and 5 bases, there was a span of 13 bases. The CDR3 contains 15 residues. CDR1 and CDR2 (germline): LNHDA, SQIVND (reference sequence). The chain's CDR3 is CASSIDGGGSYGYTF. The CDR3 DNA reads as TGTGCCAGTAGTATAGATGGAGGAGGATCGTATGGCTACACCTTC.

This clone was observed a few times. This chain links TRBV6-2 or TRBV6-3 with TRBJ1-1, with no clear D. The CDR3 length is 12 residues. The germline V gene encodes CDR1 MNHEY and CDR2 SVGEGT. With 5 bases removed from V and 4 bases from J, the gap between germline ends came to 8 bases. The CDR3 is CASSPRSTEAFF. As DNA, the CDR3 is TGTGCCAGCAGTCCACGGAGCACTGAAGCTTTCTTT.

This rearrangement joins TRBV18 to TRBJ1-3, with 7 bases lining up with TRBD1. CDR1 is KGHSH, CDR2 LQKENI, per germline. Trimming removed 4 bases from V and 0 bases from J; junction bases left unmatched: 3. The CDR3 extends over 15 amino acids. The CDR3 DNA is TGTGCCAGCTCACAGGGACAGAACTCTGGAAACACCATATATTTT. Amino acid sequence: CASSQGQNSGNTIYF.

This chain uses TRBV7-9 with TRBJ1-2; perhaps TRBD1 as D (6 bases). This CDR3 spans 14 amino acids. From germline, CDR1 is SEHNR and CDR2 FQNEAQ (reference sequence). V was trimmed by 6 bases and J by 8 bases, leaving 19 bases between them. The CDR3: CASRMAQGGYGYTF. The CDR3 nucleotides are TGTGCCAGCAGGATGGCACAGGGCGGATACGGCTACACCTTC.

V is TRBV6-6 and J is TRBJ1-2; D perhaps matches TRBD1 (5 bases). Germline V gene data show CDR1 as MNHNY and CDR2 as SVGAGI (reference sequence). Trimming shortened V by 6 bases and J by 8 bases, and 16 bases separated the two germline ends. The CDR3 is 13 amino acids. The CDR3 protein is CASSLTGDGGYTF. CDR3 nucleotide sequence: TGTGCCAGCAGCCTCACGGGGGACGGCGGCTACACCTTC.